This TCR beta chain was sequenced in a study of T cell clusters in autoimmune cytopenias. The study's findings and limits: Primary autoimmune cytopenia patients seemingly lacked the physiological T cell clusters found in healthy donors. Compared with active autoimmune hepatitis patients, healthy donors showed almost three-fold more exclusive TRB clusters. Functional roles of the in silico T cell clusters still await experimental validation.

CDR1 SGHRS and CDR2 YFSETQ come from the germline V gene. The CDR3 contains 18 residues. To note about this clonotype: Antigen unknown.

One tube held mixed TRB-A and TRB-B primer pools for touch-down PCR. Reprocessing the multiplex PCR reads, TCRdb reports a single entry for every CDR3 protein and omits DNA. The sample table includes thousands of distinct CDR3 sequences. Approximately 40,000 genome equivalents of blood DNA were amplified for TRB. V is TRBV5-1 and J is TRBJ2-3; TCRdb gives TRBD2 as the D gene, but with no DNA this cannot be confirmed. Material for sequencing was peripheral blood. This clonotype originated in a human donor with an autoimmune cytopenia or autoimmune hepatitis (not recorded which). Here the CDR3 reads CASSVLPGLAGVTYTQYF.